Each of the 7 T cell receptor beta chains below was sequenced from the same sample in a study of cytomegalovirus exposure and HLA in healthy donors. PCR amplification relied on 60 Vbeta primers (plus 13 Jbeta primers). Sequencing was performed with immunoSEQ multiplex PCR; in TCRdb, only in-frame clones are kept and a portion is missing. The table has fewer than 110,000 clones, roughly 66% seen once. Sequenced: PBMCs. The receptors were sampled from a woman in her forties or fifties in good health and CMV-seronegative.

The chain couples TRBV18 to TRBJ2-5, with TRBD1 as a possible D gene (7 bases). Per the germline V gene, CDR1 is KGHSH and CDR2 is LQKENI. The CDR3 loop spans 19 amino acids. The ends were cut back, 2 bases at V and 3 bases at J, with 25 bases in the middle. As DNA, the CDR3 is TGTGCCAGCTCACCAACGCGCTTCACGACAGGGAGGCATGAAGAGACCCAGTACTTC. It yields the protein CASSPTRFTTGRHEETQYF.

This clone was detected a few times. V gene TRBV27 combines with J gene TRBJ1-4; D is unclear. V lost 8 bases and J lost 2, with 15 bases in between. Germline assignment: CDR1 MNHEY and CDR2 SMNVEV (reference sequence). This CDR3 comprises 15 residues. CDR3 sequence reads: CASGSRGATNEKLFF. The CDR3 DNA reads as TGTGCCAGCGGAAGTCGGGGAGCCACTAATGAAAAACTGTTTTTT.

The J gene is TRBJ2-7, the V gene TRBV6-5; D is unresolved. The CDR3 is made up of 12 amino acids. Trimming left V 2 bases short and J 8 bases short, with 10 bases between. Germline V gene sequence: CDR1 MNHEY, CDR2 SVGAGI. As DNA, the CDR3 is TGTGCCAGCAGTTACGGTCGAGGCAAGCAGTACTTC. Encoded protein: CASSYGRGKQYF.

Only one count was recorded for this clone. The rearrangement links TRBV28 to TRBJ1-2; TRBD1 is a possible D gene (6 bases). Germline V lookup: CDR1 MDHEN, CDR2 SYDVKM. V was cut by 10 bases and J by 4 bases, with 10 bases left in between. The CDR3 extends over 11 amino acids. This CDR3 is CATTGSYGYTF. CDR3 sequence (DNA): TGTGCCACTACAGGGAGCTATGGCTACACCTTC.

There are a few counts of this clone. The genes are TRBV11-3 and TRBJ2-3; D perhaps matches TRBD2 (6 bases). The CDR3 sequence is 16 residues long. Germline V CDR1 and CDR2: SGHNT, YENEEA. V was trimmed by 2 bases and J by 9 bases, leaving 21 bases between them. This CDR3 is CASSLHPALGGSTQYF. DNA of the CDR3: TGTGCCAGCAGCTTACATCCTGCCCTGGGAGGTTCGACGCAGTATTTT.

The gene calls are TRBV5-6 and TRBJ2-1, with a weak D call TRBD2 (6 bases). Germline V gene sequence: CDR1 SGHDT, CDR2 YYEEEE. V lost 0 bases and J lost 8, with 9 bases in between. The CDR3 length is 13 residues. The DNA of the CDR3 is TGTGCCAGCAGCTTGGGAGGCGGGGATGAGCAGTTCTTC. Protein sequence: CASSLGGGDEQFF.

The rearrangement links TRBV18 to TRBJ1-4, with D maybe TRBD1 (5 bases). This CDR3 region has 18 residues. Germline CDR1 and CDR2: KGHSH and LQKENI. V lost 4 bases, J lost 2 bases, and 20 bases lay in between. For the CDR3, the DNA is TGTGCCAGCTCACAGTTCACAGGAGACAGTTCGACTAATGAAAAACTGTTTTTT. It yields the protein CASSQFTGDSSTNEKLFF.